This passage covers 25 T cell receptor beta chains from one sample sequenced in a study of Graves' ophthalmopathy and Graves' hyperthyroidism listed by TCRdb under 2018. Sequencer: Illumina HiSeq 2000. For repertoire sequencing, TCR beta CDR3 regions were amplified from RNA transcripts. HTBI primers and the Qiagen OneStep RT-PCR kit were used in a first-round RT-PCR, which was followed by a second-round multiplex PCR, size selection and purification. The raw public reads went through TCRdb reprocessing: fastp at Q25, MiXCR clone calling, in-frame beta chains kept. Each entry is one CDR3 protein sequence, shown with its most common DNA and genes. The sample table holds about 160,000 distinct CDR3 sequences, of which 30% to 45% were seen once. Roughly 9% of the sample is taken by the ten largest. The material sequenced was peripheral blood. All receptors derive from a man aged 30 to 45 with Graves' ophthalmopathy. Donor details come from another sample of the same person, matched by shared clones.

This clonotype has ten or more counts. The rearrangement joins TRBV12-5 to TRBJ2-5; TRBD2 agrees at 10 bases. Per germline, CDR1 LGHNT and CDR2 FRNRAP. CDR3 length: 15 residues. V trimming: 7 bases; J trimming: 5 bases; junction bases outside the gene matches: 10. The CDR3 loop reads CASDRSGRAGETQYF. In DNA form, the CDR3 reads TGTGCTAGTGATCGCAGCGGGAGGGCTGGGGAGACCCAGTACTTC. Together with reference TRBV12-5 and TRBJ2-5, the CDR3 gives the full variable domain: DARVTQTPRHKVTEMGQEVTMRCQPILGHNTVFWYRQTMMQGLELLAYFRNRAPLDDSGMPKDRFSAEMPDATLATLKIQPSEPRDSAVYFCASDRSGRAGETQYFGPGTRLLVL.

The sample holds one count of this clonotype. The chain has TRBV20-1 and TRBJ2-7, with a tentative D call TRBD1 (6 bases). Between the trimmed V and J ends, which lost 6 bases and 5 bases, there was a span of 20 bases. This CDR3 is 14 amino acids long. Germline assignment: CDR1 DFQATT and CDR2 SNEGSKA (reference sequence). Here the CDR3 DNA reads TGCAGTGCCACTACAGGGTTCGCCGACCACGAGCAGTACTTC. Protein product: CSATTGFADHEQYF.

The chain combines TRBV6-1 with TRBJ2-7; D perhaps matches TRBD1 (6 bases). The CDR3 contains 14 residues. V was trimmed by 0 bases and J by 1 base, leaving 7 bases between them. In germline, CDR1 is MNHNS, CDR2 SASEGT. The CDR3 sequence is CASSEAGTSYEQYF. The DNA of the CDR3 is TGTGCCAGCAGTGAAGCCGGGACATCCTACGAGCAGTACTTC.

This clonotype was recorded at least ten times. The V and J genes are TRBV12-3 or TRBV12-4 and TRBJ2-2; 8 nucleotides line up with TRBD2. This CDR3 has 16 residues. Unmatched junction bases numbered 8, after V lost 3 bases and J lost 5 bases. CDR3 DNA: TGTGCCAGCAGTTTGAGTACTAGCGGCCTTACCGGGGAGCTGTTTTTT. It codes for CASSLSTSGLTGELFF.

The rearrangement uses TRBV29-1 and TRBJ1-1; no clear D gene. Germline values: CDR1 SQVTM, CDR2 ANQGSEA. The CDR3 sequence is 13 residues long. Trimming took 4 bases from V and 1 from J, leaving 10 bases between them. The CDR3 loop reads CSVVKGWNTEAFF. The DNA for the CDR3 is TGCAGCGTTGTTAAGGGATGGAACACTGAAGCTTTCTTT.

There are many counts of this clonotype. The V call is TRBV6-5, the J call TRBJ1-1; 8 bases fit TRBD1. V trimming: 5 bases; J trimming: 1 base; junction bases outside the gene matches: 3. Per germline, CDR1 MNHEY and CDR2 SVGAGI. This CDR3 contains 14 residues. The CDR3 bases are TGTGCCAGCAGTCCCGGACAGGGGAACACTGAAGCTTTCTTT. Protein: CASSPGQGNTEAFF.

The table lists this clonotype with many counts. The junction shows a germline mismatch at one end, possibly a read error. The chain couples TRBV29-1 to TRBJ2-5; D is tentatively TRBD1 or TRBD2 (5 bases each). From germline, CDR1 is SQVTM and CDR2 ANQGSEA. This CDR3 is 12 amino acids long. DNA of the CDR3: TGCAGCGTGGAAGAGGGGCGGGAGACCCAGTACTTC. Its translation is CSVEEGRETQYF.

The rearrangement links TRBV12-3 or TRBV12-4 to TRBJ1-1, with 7 nucleotides matching TRBD1. The V and J ends lost 8 bases and 5 bases, in that order; junction bases with no gene match: 17. The CDR3 has 16 amino acids. The CDR3 loop is CASSSPSGTAPTEAFF. The CDR3 DNA is TGTGCCAGCTCATCCCCTTCCGGGACAGCACCAACTGAAGCTTTCTTT.

The genes are TRBV27 and TRBJ2-7; TRBD2 agrees at 16 bases. This CDR3 contains 19 residues. Germline values: CDR1 MNHEY, CDR2 SMNVEV (reference sequence). J lost 3 bases, V lost 5 bases, and 13 bases had no gene match. The CDR3 spells CASSTSGTSGRARGYEQYF. In nucleotides, the CDR3 is TGTGCCAGCAGTACCTCCGGGACTAGCGGGAGGGCCCGGGGCTACGAGCAGTACTTC.

The chain joins TRBV11-1 to TRBJ2-7; 14 positions agree with TRBD2. V shed 1 base, J shed 3 bases, and the junction held 2 bases outside the gene matches. The CDR3 sequence is 16 residues long. The V gene's germline CDR1 is SGHAT and CDR2 FQDESV (reference sequence). The CDR3 DNA sequence: TGTGCCAGCAGCTTAGGACTAGCGGGAGGGCACTACGAGCAGTACTTC. Encoded protein: CASSLGLAGGHYEQYF.

The chain employs TRBV6-1 and TRBJ1-1, with D hard to call. CDR1 is MNHNS and CDR2 is SASEGT in the germline V gene. Trimming left V 4 bases short and J 4 bases short, with 13 bases between. CDR3 size: 14 residues. The CDR3 bases are TGTGCCAGCAGTGCCCTCCGGGCAGGCACTGAAGCTTTCTTT. It encodes CASSALRAGTEAFF.

This clonotype was detected ten times or more. V and J are TRBV6-5 and TRBJ2-7, with TRBD2 matching over 11 bases. This CDR3 is 16 amino acids long. V dropped 0 bases and J dropped 7; count of bases not matched to a gene: 8. Germline loops: CDR1 MNHEY, CDR2 SVGAGI. As DNA, the CDR3 is TGTGCCAGCAGTTACTCACTAGCGGGAGACCCTTGGGAGCAGTACTTC. Translated, it gives CASSYSLAGDPWEQYF.

The rearrangement uses TRBV20-1 and TRBJ1-6, with D unresolved. From germline, CDR1 is DFQATT and CDR2 SNEGSKA (reference sequence). The CDR3 extends over 13 amino acids. Between the trimmed V and J ends, which lost 3 bases and 7 bases, there was a span of 10 bases. CDR3 coding DNA: TGCAGTGCTAGCCGGACGGGGAATTCACCCCTCCACTTT. Protein product: CSASRTGNSPLHF.

The CDR3 DNA is TGTGCCAGCAGTTTAGAGACAGCGTACCAAGAGACCCAGTACTTC. Protein product: CASSLETAYQETQYF. J is TRBJ2-5 and V is TRBV28, with D possibly being TRBD1 (5 bases). V shed 2 bases and J shed 0 bases, with 10 bases lying between them. The CDR3 is 15 amino acids. Germline V gene sequence: CDR1 MDHEN, CDR2 SYDVKM.

At least ten counts were recorded for this clonotype. This chain uses TRBV11-2 with TRBJ1-3; D gene uncertain. The CDR3 totals 14 residues. Trimming took off 3 bases at V and 1 base at J, with 7 bases between the two ends. From germline, CDR1 is SGHAT and CDR2 FQNNGV. The CDR3 sequence is CASSFGRSGNTIYF. The CDR3 bases are TGTGCCAGCAGCTTCGGCAGGTCTGGAAACACCATATATTTT.

This clonotype was picked up many times. The J gene is TRBJ2-4, the V gene TRBV5-1, with D perhaps TRBD2 (6 bases). Trimming left V 4 bases short and J 5 bases short, with 16 bases between. This CDR3 contains 15 residues. The germline CDR1 and CDR2 sequences are SGHRS and YFSETQ. CDR3: CASSDIRRGENIQYF. The CDR3 DNA follows: TGCGCCAGCAGCGACATTCGGAGGGGTGAAAACATTCAGTACTTC.

This clonotype came up many times. The chain employs TRBV7-2 and TRBJ1-6; D remains unclear. The CDR3 contains 16 residues. Germline assignment: CDR1 SGHTA and CDR2 FQGNSA. The V gene lost 1 base and the J gene lost 8 bases, with 15 bases spanning the gap. The CDR3 spells CASSLGRGLGDSPLHF. The DNA of the CDR3 is TGTGCCAGCAGCTTAGGTCGGGGTTTAGGAGATTCACCCCTCCACTTT.

This clonotype showed up just a few times. This chain joins TRBV12-3 or TRBV12-4 and TRBJ1-2; 7 bases agree with TRBD1. J lost 4 bases, V lost 5 bases, and 10 bases had no gene match. This CDR3 spans 15 amino acids. The CDR3 sequence is CASSRRQGRGYGYTF. In DNA, the CDR3 is TGTGCCAGCAGTCGTCGACAGGGCAGGGGCTATGGCTACACCTTC.

The table lists this clonotype with many counts. The chain joins TRBV27 to TRBJ2-7; D is ambiguous. Germline CDR1 reads MNHEY; CDR2 reads SMNVEV (reference sequence). CDR3 length: 11 residues. V lost 6 bases and J lost 3, with 6 bases in between. The CDR3 sequence is CASSDFYEQYF. The CDR3 bases are TGTGCCAGCAGCGATTTCTACGAGCAGTACTTC.

This clonotype was recorded at least ten times. This chain uses TRBV28 with TRBJ1-1; D gene ambiguous. The V gene lost 1 base and the J gene lost 1 base, with 10 bases spanning the gap. The CDR3 is made up of 15 amino acids. Germline V gives CDR1 MDHEN, CDR2 SYDVKM. The CDR3 nucleotides read TGTGCCAGCAGTTTATACCGCGCCCCGAACACTGAAGCTTTCTTT. Translated: CASSLYRAPNTEAFF. The full variable domain, in which reference TRBV28 and TRBJ1-1 provide the parts outside the CDR3, is DVKVTQSSRYLVKRTGEKVFLECVQDMDHENMFWYRQDPGLGLRLIYFSYDVKMKEKGDIPEGYSVSREKKERFSLILESASTNQTSMYLCASSLYRAPNTEAFFGQGTRLTVV.

Concerning this clonotype: Just one base apart from a much larger clone, this may be a read error. The rearrangement uses TRBV24-1 and TRBJ1-5, with a possible D match to TRBD1 (6 bases). This CDR3 region has 13 residues. Between the trimmed V and J ends, which lost 6 bases and 6 bases, there was a span of 11 bases. The germline V gene encodes CDR1 KGHDR and CDR2 SFDVKD. This CDR3 reads CATSLRGGQPQHF. In nucleotides, the CDR3 is TGTGCCACCAGTCTGAGGGGGGGTCAGCCCCAGCATTTT.

This clonotype has just one count. V gene TRBV7-9 combines with J gene TRBJ2-7; maybe TRBD1 (6 bases). The V and J ends lost 4 bases and 4 bases respectively, with 17 bases between them. CDR1 SEHNR and CDR2 FQNEAQ come from the germline V gene (reference sequence). The CDR3 is made up of 15 amino acids. CDR3 in amino acids: CASSSRDIGAYEQYF. The CDR3 DNA is TGTGCCAGCAGCTCCAGGGACATCGGGGCATACGAGCAGTACTTC.

This clonotype was seen more than once but under ten times. The chain links TRBV10-3 to TRBJ2-7, with D unclear. The CDR3 spans 13 residues. Trimming stripped 6 bases from V and 0 bases from J, with 9 bases between. The V gene's germline CDR1 is ENHRY and CDR2 SYGVKD. CDR3 sequence (DNA): TGTGCCATCAGCACCTCTAGCTCCTACGAGCAGTACTTC. The encoded protein is CAISTSSSYEQYF.

The rearrangement joins TRBV28 to TRBJ1-1; D call uncertain. The CDR3 loop spans 12 amino acids. CDR1 and CDR2 from the germline V gene are MDHEN and SYDVKM. V was shortened by 8 bases and J by 1 base, with 8 bases between the two germline ends. The CDR3 nucleotides read TGTGCCAGCGGGGAGGCGAACACTGAAGCTTTCTTT. Translated, it gives CASGEANTEAFF.

V usage is TRBV6-5 and J usage is TRBJ1-2; D not certain. The CDR3 is 13 residues long. The germline V gene encodes CDR1 MNHEY and CDR2 SVGAGI. Trimming removed 2 bases from V and 8 bases from J, with 12 bases in between. The CDR3 DNA reads as TGTGCCAGCAGTTACGGCAGTTCTAGCGGCTACACCTTC. Amino acids: CASSYGSSSGYTF.